Below, one T cell receptor (beta chain) is given with its context. Its antigen is still unknown. Vbeta (60) and Jbeta (13) primers were used in the PCR. Some clones are missing from TCRdb's copy, which holds only in-frame ones; the method was immunoSEQ multiplex PCR. The sample includes more than 150,000 clones, approximately 82% seen only once; the top ten take around 1.2%. The source of the sample is a study of cytomegalovirus exposure and HLA in healthy donors. The CDR3 contains 14 residues. Germline V CDR1 and CDR2: SNHLY, FYNNEI. Trimming removed 6 bases from V and 3 bases from J, with 12 bases in between. Study-level results: Equally common other TCR beta chains were less clonally expanded than HLA-associated ones, a later analysis found. Apart from CMV serostatus, no immune exposure information was available. For most TCR sequences rarity was the rule, although some public TCRs occurred in many donors.

The specimen was PBMCs. The TCR comes from a girl aged 2-10 years in good health and CMV-seropositive. V is TRBV2 and J is TRBJ1-5; D unresolved. This CDR3 reads CASRLNRDNQPQHF. CDR3 sequence (DNA): TGTGCCAGCAGGCTGAACAGAGACAATCAGCCCCAGCATTTT.